The 8 T cell receptor beta chains reported below all come from one sample, sequenced in a study of blood T cells in healthy people across ages. The use of a sample-barcoded 5' primer and a J-beta primer mix characterized a second PCR of roughly 7 to 11 cycles. TCRdb processed the 5' RACE reads anew with MiXCR; each CDR3 protein has one entry. The sample records roughly 680,000 distinct CDR3 sequences, roughly half being singletons. Source material: blood. These receptors were taken from a woman of 80 years or more in good health.

This clonotype is a singleton in its sample. The rearrangement links TRBV25-1 to TRBJ2-3, with 7 bases that match TRBD1. CDR1 and CDR2 from the germline V gene are MGHDK and SYGVNS. CDR3 length equals 16 residues. V lost 4 bases to trimming and J lost 5 bases; unmatched junction nucleotides: 12. The CDR3 protein is CASSVYRGEVRDTQYF. CDR3 coding DNA: TGTGCCAGCAGTGTCTACAGGGGAGAGGTCAGAGATACGCAGTATTTT.

This rearrangement joins TRBV6-5 to TRBJ2-1, with 7 bases that match TRBD2. The CDR3 is 14 residues long. V trimming: 7 bases; J trimming: 4 bases; junction bases outside the gene matches: 7. CDR1 is MNHEY and CDR2 is SVGAGI in the germline V gene. CDR3 loop: CASTAPSGYNEQFF. The CDR3 nucleotides read TGTGCCAGCACTGCGCCTAGCGGTTACAATGAGCAGTTCTTC.

Note on this clonotype: A much larger clone sits a single nucleotide away, making a read error possible. The rearrangement links TRBV20-1 to TRBJ2-1, with D perhaps TRBD1 (6 bases). CDR1 is DFQATT and CDR2 is SNEGSKA in the germline V gene (reference sequence). There are 14 residues in the CDR3. V was clipped by 5 bases and J by 8 bases, with 19 bases between them. The CDR3: CSARFTGLGDEQFF. The DNA for the CDR3 is TGCAGTGCTCGGTTTACAGGGCTTGGTGATGAGCAGTTCTTC.

Here the CDR3 DNA reads TGTGCCAGCAGCTTAGTGGCGGGGGCTCTTTACGAGCAGTACTTC. Translated, it gives CASSLVAGALYEQYF. The gene calls are TRBV7-2 and TRBJ2-7; tentatively, D is TRBD2 (7 bases). V was shortened by 1 base and J by 4 bases, with 14 bases between the two germline ends. CDR1 and CDR2 (germline): SGHTA, FQGNSA. This CDR3 has 15 amino acids.

This clonotype was counted at least ten times. The gene calls are TRBV20-1 and TRBJ2-1; TRBD1 or TRBD2 may be the D gene (5 bases each). The germline V and J ends were trimmed by 3 bases and 0 bases, with 6 bases remaining between them. From germline, CDR1 is DFQATT and CDR2 SNEGSKA (reference sequence). CDR3 size: 13 residues. CDR3 region: CSARGVSYNEQFF. The CDR3 nucleotides are TGCAGTGCTAGGGGGGTCTCCTACAATGAGCAGTTCTTC.

This clonotype occurred many times. This chain uses TRBV7-9 with TRBJ1-2, with D hard to call. Per the germline V gene, CDR1 is SEHNR and CDR2 is FQNEAQ (reference sequence). This CDR3 has 15 amino acids. V dropped 2 bases and J dropped 0 bases, with 10 bases sitting between them. The DNA of the CDR3 is TGTGCCAGCAGCTTAATGTTTGGCGCTAACTATGGCTACACCTTC. Translated: CASSLMFGANYGYTF. Full variable domain (rest looked up from reference TRBV7-9 and TRBJ1-2): DTGVSQNPRHKITKRGQNVTFRCDPISEHNRLYWYRQTLGQGPEFLTYFQNEAQLEKSRLLSDRFSAERPKGSFSTLEIQRTEQGDSAMYLCASSLMFGANYGYTFGSGTRLTVV.

Worth noting for this clonotype: This may stem from a read error, because a much larger clone lies one nucleotide away. J is TRBJ2-3 and V is TRBV7-3, with D perhaps TRBD1 (5 bases). Germline CDR1 reads SGHTA; CDR2 reads FQGTGA. The CDR3 loop spans 12 amino acids. The DNA of the CDR3 is TGTGCCGGCAGTCCCAGTCTAGGGGCTCTGTATTTT. Translating gives CAGSPSLGALYF.

In the case of this clonotype: This may be a read error, as it is one base from a much larger clone. This chain joins TRBV2 and TRBJ2-1, with TRBD1 as a possible D gene (6 bases). Germline CDR1 reads SNHLY; CDR2 reads FYNNEI. Trimming shortened V by 6 bases and J by 8 bases, and 20 bases separated the two germline ends. The CDR3 runs 15 residues. DNA of the CDR3: TGTGCCAGCAGGGGGGCAGGGGAAATGCGCTATGAGCAGTTCTTC. Its protein product is CASRGAGEMRYEQFF.